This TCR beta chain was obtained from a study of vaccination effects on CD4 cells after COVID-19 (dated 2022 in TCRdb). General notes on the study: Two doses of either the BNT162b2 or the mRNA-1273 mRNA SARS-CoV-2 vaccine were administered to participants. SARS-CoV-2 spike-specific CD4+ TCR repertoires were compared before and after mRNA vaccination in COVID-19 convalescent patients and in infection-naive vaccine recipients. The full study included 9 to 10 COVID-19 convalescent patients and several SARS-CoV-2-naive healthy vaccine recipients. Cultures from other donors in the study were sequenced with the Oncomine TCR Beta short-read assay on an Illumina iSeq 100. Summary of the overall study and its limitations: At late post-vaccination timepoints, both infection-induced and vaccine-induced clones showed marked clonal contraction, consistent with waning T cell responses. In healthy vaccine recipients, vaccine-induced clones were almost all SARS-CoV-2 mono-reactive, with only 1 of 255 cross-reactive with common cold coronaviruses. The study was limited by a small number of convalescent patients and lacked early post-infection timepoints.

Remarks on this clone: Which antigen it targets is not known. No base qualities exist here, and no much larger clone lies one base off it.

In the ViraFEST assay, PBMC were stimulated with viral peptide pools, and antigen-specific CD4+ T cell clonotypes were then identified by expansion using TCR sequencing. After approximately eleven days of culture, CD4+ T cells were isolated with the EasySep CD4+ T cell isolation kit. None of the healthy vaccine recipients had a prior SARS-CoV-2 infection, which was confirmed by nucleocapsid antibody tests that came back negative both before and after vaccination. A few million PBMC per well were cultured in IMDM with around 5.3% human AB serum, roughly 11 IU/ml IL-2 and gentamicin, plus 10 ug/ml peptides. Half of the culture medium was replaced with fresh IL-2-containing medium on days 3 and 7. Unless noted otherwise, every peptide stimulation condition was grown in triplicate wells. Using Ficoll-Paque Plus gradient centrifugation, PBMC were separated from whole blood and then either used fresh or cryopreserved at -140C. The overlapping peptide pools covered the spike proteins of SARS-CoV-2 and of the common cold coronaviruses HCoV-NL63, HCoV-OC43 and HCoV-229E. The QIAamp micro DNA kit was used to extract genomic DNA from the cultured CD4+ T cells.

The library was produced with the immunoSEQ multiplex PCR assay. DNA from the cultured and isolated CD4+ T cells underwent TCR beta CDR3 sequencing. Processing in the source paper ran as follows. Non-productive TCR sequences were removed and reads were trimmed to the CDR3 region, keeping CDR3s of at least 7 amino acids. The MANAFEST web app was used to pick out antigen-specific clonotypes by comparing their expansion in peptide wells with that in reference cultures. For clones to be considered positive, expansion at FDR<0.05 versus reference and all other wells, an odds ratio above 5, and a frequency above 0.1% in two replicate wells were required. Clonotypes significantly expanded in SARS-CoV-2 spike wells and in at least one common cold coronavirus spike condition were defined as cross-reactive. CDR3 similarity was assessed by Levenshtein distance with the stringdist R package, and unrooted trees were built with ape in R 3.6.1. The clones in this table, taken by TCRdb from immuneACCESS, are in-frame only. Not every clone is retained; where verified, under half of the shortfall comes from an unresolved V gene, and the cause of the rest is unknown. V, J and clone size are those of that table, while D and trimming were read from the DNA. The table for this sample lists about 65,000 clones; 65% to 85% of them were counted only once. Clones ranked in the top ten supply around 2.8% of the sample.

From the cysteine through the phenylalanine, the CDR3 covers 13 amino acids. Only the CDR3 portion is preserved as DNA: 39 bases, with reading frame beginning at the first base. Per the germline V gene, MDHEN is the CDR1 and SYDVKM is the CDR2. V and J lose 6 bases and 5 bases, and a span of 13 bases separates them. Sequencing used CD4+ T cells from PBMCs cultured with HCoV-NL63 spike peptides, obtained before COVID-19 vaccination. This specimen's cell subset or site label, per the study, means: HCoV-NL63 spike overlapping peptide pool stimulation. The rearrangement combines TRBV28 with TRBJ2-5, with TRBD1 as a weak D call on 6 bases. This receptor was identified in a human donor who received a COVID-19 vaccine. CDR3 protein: CASRQQGGETQYF. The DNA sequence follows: TGTGCCAGCAGGCAACAGGGTGGGGAGACCCAGTACTTC. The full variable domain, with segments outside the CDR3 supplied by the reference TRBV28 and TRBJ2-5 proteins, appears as DVKVTQSSRYLVKRTGEKVFLECVQDMDHENMFWYRQDPGLGLRLIYFSYDVKMKEKGDIPEGYSVSREKKERFSLILESASTNQTSMYLCASRQQGGETQYFGPGTRLLVL.